Presented here are 25 T cell receptor beta chains from one specimen sequenced in a study of blood T cell repertoires in COVID-19. This table comes from immunoSEQ multiplex PCR, and its TCRdb copy is limited to in-frame clones, with some not included. The table shows about 360,000 clones, with nearly 90% occurring only once. The specimen sequenced was PBMCs or T cells enriched from blood (not recorded which). These receptors all come from a woman between 35 and 50 years old with acute COVID-19.

This clone was observed once. The rearrangement joins TRBV27 to TRBJ2-3; TRBD1 agrees at 11 bases. Germline values: CDR1 MNHEY, CDR2 SMNVEV (reference sequence). The CDR3 spans 20 residues. V shed 2 bases, J shed 3 bases, and the junction held 16 bases outside the gene matches. CDR3 DNA: TGTGCCAGCAGTTTAGGCATAGGACAGGGGGCGCCGATTCGGACAGATACGCAGTATTTT. Amino acid sequence: CASSLGIGQGAPIRTDTQYF.

This clone was observed a single time. This rearrangement joins TRBV19 to TRBJ2-3; 10 positions match TRBD2. V shed 0 bases, J shed 8 bases, and the junction held 8 bases outside the gene matches. Germline V gene lookup returns CDR1 LNHDA and CDR2 SQIVND (reference sequence). The CDR3 totals 16 residues. The CDR3 DNA is TGTGCCAGTAGTATAGAAACGAGCGGGGGGGCCGGTACGCAGTATTTT. It codes for CASSIETSGGAGTQYF.

J is TRBJ1-2 and V is TRBV3-1 (or the pseudogene TRBV3-2), with unresolved D. The CDR3 covers 14 residues. Germline CDR1 LGHDT, CDR2 YNNKEL (reference sequence). V was pared by 0 bases and J by 6 bases, with 11 bases between. Here the CDR3 reads CASSQDWRVNGYTF. Written as DNA, the CDR3 is TGTGCCAGCAGCCAAGATTGGAGGGTTAATGGCTACACCTTC.

This chain uses TRBV7-2 with TRBJ2-7, with 9 bases matching TRBD2. This CDR3 spans 15 amino acids. V trimming: 0 bases; J trimming: 3 bases; junction bases outside the gene matches: 3. The germline V gene has CDR1 SGHTA and CDR2 FQGNSA. The CDR3 DNA follows: TGTGCCAGCAGCTTAGCCGGCGGGGGGGTCTACGAGCAGTACTTC. Protein: CASSLAGGGVYEQYF.

This clone was seen only once. The gene calls are TRBV5-1 and TRBJ2-3; TRBD2 agrees at 8 bases. From germline, CDR1 is SGHRS and CDR2 YFSETQ. The CDR3 has 15 residues. The V gene end was trimmed by 6 bases and the J gene end by 5 bases; junction bases not matched to a gene: 11. The DNA for the CDR3 is TGCGCCAGCACGGTAGCGGGGAAAGGTGTAGATACGCAGTATTTT. Residues: CASTVAGKGVDTQYF.

V and J are TRBV5-6 and TRBJ2-7; 10 bases are a match to TRBD1. With V trimmed by 5 bases and J by 7 bases, 9 bases remained unmatched. The CDR3 consists of 14 residues. Germline values: CDR1 SGHDT, CDR2 YYEEEE. The DNA of the CDR3 is TGTGCCAGCAGTCCCGGGACAGGGGCCAGAGAGCAGTACTTC. This codes for CASSPGTGAREQYF.

V usage is TRBV29-1 and J usage is TRBJ1-1, with 9 bases matching TRBD1. J gave up 8 bases and V 6 bases, and 10 bases lay outside the gene matches. The length of the CDR3 is 13 residues. Germline V gene lookup returns CDR1 SQVTM and CDR2 ANQGSEA. This CDR3 is CSVLPGQGSEAFF. The DNA of the CDR3 is TGCAGCGTGCTACCGGGACAGGGTTCCGAAGCTTTCTTT.

V and J are TRBV24-1 and TRBJ1-5; no firm D call. V lost 2 bases, J lost 5 bases, and 9 bases lay in between. CDR3 length equals 14 residues. CDR1 and CDR2 from the germline V gene are KGHDR and SFDVKD. CDR3 loop: CATSDSDGDQPQHF. The CDR3 bases are TGTGCCACCAGTGATTCGGACGGGGATCAGCCCCAGCATTTT.

The rearrangement links TRBV4-2 to TRBJ1-1; TRBD1 agrees at 8 bases. The CDR3 length is 14 residues. J gave up 5 bases and V 0 bases, and 2 bases lay outside the gene matches. The germline V gene has CDR1 LGHNA and CDR2 YNFKEQ. The CDR3 sequence is CASSQENRGTEAFF. In nucleotides, the CDR3 is TGTGCCAGCAGCCAAGAAAACAGGGGGACTGAAGCTTTCTTT.

The chain recombines TRBV5-6 with TRBJ1-2; TRBD1 matches 7 bases. CDR3 size: 13 residues. V trimming: 3 bases; J trimming: 6 bases; junction bases outside the gene matches: 5. Germline loops: CDR1 SGHDT, CDR2 YYEEEE. The CDR3: CASSWTGGHGYTF. The CDR3 nucleotides are TGTGCCAGCAGCTGGACAGGCGGACATGGCTACACCTTC.

The chain combines TRBV19 with TRBJ1-2; 7 bases match TRBD1. The length of the CDR3 is 16 residues. The V segment lost 6 bases and the J segment 7 bases; nucleotides outside the gene matches: 17. The germline CDR1 and CDR2 sequences are LNHDA and SQIVND (reference sequence). The CDR3: CASRPGQSDLFSGYTF. CDR3 in DNA: TGTGCCAGTAGGCCGGGACAGTCAGACCTATTTAGTGGCTACACCTTC.

V is TRBV12-3 or TRBV12-4 and J is TRBJ2-7; D is ambiguous. The length of the CDR3 is 11 residues. V lost 6 bases and J 0 bases, leaving 3 bases between the germline ends. The CDR3 DNA reads as TGTGCCAGCAGGTACTCCTACGAGCAGTACTTC. Amino acids: CASRYSYEQYF.

The V call is TRBV5-8, the J call TRBJ1-3; 9 nucleotides match TRBD1. V lost 0 bases to trimming and J lost 2 bases; unmatched junction nucleotides: 6. CDR3 length equals 17 residues. Germline V gene sequence: CDR1 SGHTS, CDR2 YDEGEE. The CDR3 loop reads CASSLDTGTGTGNTIYF. CDR3 DNA sequence: TGTGCCAGCAGCTTGGATACCGGGACAGGGACTGGAAACACCATATATTTT.

V usage is TRBV14 and J usage is TRBJ1-3, with D unclear. Per germline, CDR1 SGHDN and CDR2 FVKESK. Trimming left V 2 bases short and J 1 base short, with 21 bases between. The CDR3 is 19 amino acids. CDR3 DNA: TGTGCCAGCAGCCAAACTGTCGGTGCGACATCCGTGTCTGGAAACACCATATATTTT. Translating gives CASSQTVGATSVSGNTIYF.

The chain is built from TRBV5-1 and TRBJ2-7; D not certain. CDR1 is SGHRS, CDR2 YFSETQ, per germline. The CDR3 totals 12 residues. V shed 1 base and J shed 8 bases, with 10 bases lying between them. CDR3 bases: TGCGCCAGCAGCTTGCCAGGTTCCCAGCAGTACTTC. Its protein is CASSLPGSQQYF. The variable domain in full, with the rest retrieved from reference TRBV5-1 and TRBJ2-7, is KAGVTQTPRYLIKTRGQQVTLSCSPISGHRSVSWYQQTPGQGLQFLFEYFSETQRNKGNFPGRFSGRQFSNSRSEMNVSTLELGDSALYLCASSLPGSQQYFGPGTRLTVT.

The chain links TRBV18 to TRBJ1-5; D call uncertain. V lost 3 bases and J 6 bases, leaving 9 bases between the germline ends. CDR1 and CDR2 (germline): KGHSH, LQKENI. This CDR3 has 13 residues. CDR3 loop: CASSPARGQPQHF. DNA of the CDR3: TGTGCCAGCTCACCCGCCCGCGGTCAGCCCCAGCATTTT.

This clone has a handful of counts. This chain uses TRBV29-1 with TRBJ2-3, with D unclear. From germline, CDR1 is SQVTM and CDR2 ANQGSEA. Trimming took off 1 base at V and 5 bases at J, with 13 bases between the two ends. The CDR3 is 14 amino acids. CDR3 region: CSVEGVSGGDTQYF. For the CDR3, the DNA is TGCAGCGTTGAAGGGGTCTCCGGCGGAGATACGCAGTATTTT.

The chain has TRBV2 and TRBJ1-5; no clear D gene. V lost 2 bases and J 5 bases, leaving 10 bases between the germline ends. The CDR3 runs to 14 residues. Germline V gives CDR1 SNHLY, CDR2 FYNNEI. This chain's CDR3 is CASSEMPGYQPQHF. CDR3 nucleotides: TGTGCCAGCAGTGAAATGCCGGGATATCAGCCCCAGCATTTT.

The J gene is TRBJ1-3, the V gene TRBV30; D uncertain. CDR1 GTSNPN and CDR2 SVGIG come from the germline V gene (reference sequence). The CDR3 has 16 residues. V dropped 0 bases and J dropped 4 bases, with 16 bases sitting between them. The CDR3 nucleotides read TGTGCCTGGAGTGTATACTCGGGAGAGAGGGGAAACACCATATATTTT. Its protein product is CAWSVYSGERGNTIYF.

This chain uses TRBV5-1 with TRBJ1-1; D may be TRBD1 (5 bases). The CDR3 is made up of 13 amino acids. The V gene lost 1 base and the J gene lost 8 bases, with 12 bases spanning the gap. CDR1 is SGHRS and CDR2 is YFSETQ in the germline V gene. The CDR3 reads CASSLITGGEAFF. The CDR3 nucleotides read TGCGCCAGCAGCTTGATAACAGGCGGCGAAGCTTTCTTT.

The chain has TRBV6-2 or TRBV6-3 and TRBJ2-4; D perhaps matches TRBD2 (7 bases). V was trimmed by 2 bases and J by 4 bases, leaving 15 bases between them. Germline V gene sequence: CDR1 MNHEY, CDR2 SVGEGT. The CDR3 sequence is 16 residues long. The CDR3 coding sequence is TGTGCCAGCAGTTACCCCAACGGGGGGCGGAAAAACATTCAGTACTTC. It translates to CASSYPNGGRKNIQYF.

The V call is TRBV18, the J call TRBJ1-1; 7 bases map to TRBD1. CDR1 is KGHSH and CDR2 is LQKENI in the germline V gene. The CDR3 contains 13 residues. The V and J ends lost 8 bases and 3 bases, in that order; junction bases with no gene match: 6. The CDR3 sequence is CASLRGFDTEAFF. CDR3 in DNA: TGTGCCAGCCTCAGGGGGTTTGACACTGAAGCTTTCTTT. Supplemented by reference TRBV18 and TRBJ1-1, the full variable domain reads NAGVMQNPRHLVRRRGQEARLRCSPMKGHSHVYWYRQLPEEGLKFMVYLQKENIIDESGMPKERFSAEFPKEGPSILRIQQVVRGDSAAYFCASLRGFDTEAFFGQGTRLTVV.

This rearrangement joins TRBV27 to TRBJ2-1; 13 nucleotides match TRBD2. There are 16 residues in the CDR3. V shed 2 bases and J 5 bases; nucleotides not matched to a gene: 3. Looked up from germline, CDR1 is MNHEY and CDR2 is SMNVEV (reference sequence). The CDR3 DNA reads TGTGCCAGCAGTTTAGGAGGACTAGCGGGGGACAATGAGCAGTTCTTC. Protein sequence: CASSLGGLAGDNEQFF.

The CDR3 spells CASSSRTSGEQFF. The CDR3 DNA is TGTGCCAGCAGCTCCCGGACTAGTGGTGAGCAGTTCTTC. This chain joins TRBV7-6 and TRBJ2-1; 7 bases line up with TRBD2. Looked up from germline, CDR1 is SGHVS and CDR2 is FNYEAQ. V was clipped by 4 bases and J by 9 bases; unmatched bases: 6. CDR3 size: 13 residues.

The rearrangement joins TRBV5-4 to TRBJ2-2, with TRBD1 identical over 7 bases. The CDR3 has 16 residues. V trimming: 2 bases; J trimming: 4 bases; junction bases outside the gene matches: 8. In germline, CDR1 is SGHNT, CDR2 YYREEE (reference sequence). The CDR3 nucleotides read TGTGCCAGCAGCTTCCGTCGAAACAGGGGCACCGGGGAGCTGTTTTTT. Its translation is CASSFRRNRGTGELFF.